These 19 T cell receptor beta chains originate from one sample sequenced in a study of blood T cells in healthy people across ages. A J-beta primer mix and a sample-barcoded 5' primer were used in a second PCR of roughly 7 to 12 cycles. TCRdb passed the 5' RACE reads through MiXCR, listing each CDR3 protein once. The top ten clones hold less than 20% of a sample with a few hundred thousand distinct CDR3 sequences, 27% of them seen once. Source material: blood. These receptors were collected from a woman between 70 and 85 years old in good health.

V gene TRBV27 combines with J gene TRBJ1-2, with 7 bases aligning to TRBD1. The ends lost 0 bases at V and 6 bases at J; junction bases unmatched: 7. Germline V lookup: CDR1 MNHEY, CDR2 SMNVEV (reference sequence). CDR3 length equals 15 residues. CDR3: CASSLSIRGWNGYTF. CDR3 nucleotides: TGTGCCAGCAGTTTATCTATCAGGGGGTGGAATGGCTACACCTTC.

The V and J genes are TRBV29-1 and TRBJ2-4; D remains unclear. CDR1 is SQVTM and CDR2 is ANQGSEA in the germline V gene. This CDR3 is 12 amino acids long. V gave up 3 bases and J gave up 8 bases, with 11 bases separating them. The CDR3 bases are TGCAGCGTTGAGGGTCAGCTCGACATTCAGTACTTC. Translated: CSVEGQLDIQYF.

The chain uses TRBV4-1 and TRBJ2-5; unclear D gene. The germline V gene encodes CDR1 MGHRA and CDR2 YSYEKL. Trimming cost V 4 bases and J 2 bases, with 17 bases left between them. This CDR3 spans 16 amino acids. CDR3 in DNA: TGCGCCAGCAGCCGCGGAGCTGCGTTTCTTCAAGAGACCCAGTACTTC. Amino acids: CASSRGAAFLQETQYF.

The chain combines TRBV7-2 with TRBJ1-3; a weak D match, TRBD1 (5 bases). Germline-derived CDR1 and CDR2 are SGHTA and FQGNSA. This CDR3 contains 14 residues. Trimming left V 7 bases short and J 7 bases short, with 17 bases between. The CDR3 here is CASTSGANGNTIYF. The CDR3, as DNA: TGTGCCAGCACCAGCGGGGCTAACGGTAACACCATATATTTT. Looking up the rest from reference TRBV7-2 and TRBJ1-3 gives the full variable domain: GAGVSQSPSNKVTEKGKDVELRCDPISGHTALYWYRQSLGQGLEFLIYFQGNSAPDKSGLPSDRFSAERTGGSVSTLTIQRTQQEDSAVYLCASTSGANGNTIYFGEGSWLTVV.

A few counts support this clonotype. The CDR3 DNA reads as TGTGCCAGCAGTTACCAGCGGGGGGGCACAGATACGCAGTATTTT. It specifies CASSYQRGGTDTQYF. The gene calls are TRBV6-5 and TRBJ2-3, with 9 bases identical to TRBD2. V trimming: 2 bases; J trimming: 1 base; junction bases outside the gene matches: 1. The CDR3 totals 15 residues. Germline V CDR1 and CDR2: MNHEY, SVGAGI.

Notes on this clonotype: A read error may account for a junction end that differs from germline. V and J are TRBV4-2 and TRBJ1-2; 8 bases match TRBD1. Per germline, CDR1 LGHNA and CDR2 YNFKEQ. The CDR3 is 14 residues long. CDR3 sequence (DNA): TGTGCCAGCAGCGAAGACAGGGGCTCAGGTGGCTACACCTTC. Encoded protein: CASSEDRGSGGYTF.

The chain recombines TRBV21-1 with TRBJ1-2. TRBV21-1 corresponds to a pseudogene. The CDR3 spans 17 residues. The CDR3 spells CASRTLSPSRVQYGYTF. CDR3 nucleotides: TGTGCCAGCAGAACCTTGAGTCCTTCGAGGGTACAGTATGGCTACACCTTC.

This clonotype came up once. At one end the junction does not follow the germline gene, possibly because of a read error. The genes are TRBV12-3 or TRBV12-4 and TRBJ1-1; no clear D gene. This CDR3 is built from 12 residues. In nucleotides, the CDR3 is TGTGCCAACAGTCACACGGGCGGCGGGGCTTTCTTT. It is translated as CANSHTGGGAFF.

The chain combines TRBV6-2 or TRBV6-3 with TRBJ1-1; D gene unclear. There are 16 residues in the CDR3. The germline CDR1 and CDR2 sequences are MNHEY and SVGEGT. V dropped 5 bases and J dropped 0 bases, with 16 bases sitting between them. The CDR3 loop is CASSRVTTLMNTEAFF. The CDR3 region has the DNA TGTGCCAGCAGTAGAGTTACCACCCTAATGAACACTGAAGCTTTCTTT.

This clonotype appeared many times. The CDR3 DNA follows: TGTGCCAGCATCCTAGCGGGGGCCTACAATGAGCAGTTCTTC. This codes for CASILAGAYNEQFF. The rearrangement joins TRBV12-3 or TRBV12-4 to TRBJ2-1, with 10 bases lining up with TRBD2. The CDR3 is made up of 14 amino acids. With V trimmed by 7 bases and J by 2 bases, 2 bases remained unmatched.

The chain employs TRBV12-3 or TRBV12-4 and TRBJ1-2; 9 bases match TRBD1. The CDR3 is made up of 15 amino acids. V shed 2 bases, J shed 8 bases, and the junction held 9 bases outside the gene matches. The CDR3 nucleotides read TGTGCCAGCAGTTTACGCCCCCCGGACAGGGGAGGCTACACCTTC. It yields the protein CASSLRPPDRGGYTF.

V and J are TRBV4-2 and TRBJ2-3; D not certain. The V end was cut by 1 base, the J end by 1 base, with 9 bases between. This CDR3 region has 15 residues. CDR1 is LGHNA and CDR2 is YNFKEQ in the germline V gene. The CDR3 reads CASSQVSVGTDTQYF. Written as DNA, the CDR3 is TGTGCCAGCAGCCAAGTTTCGGTTGGCACAGATACGCAGTATTTT.

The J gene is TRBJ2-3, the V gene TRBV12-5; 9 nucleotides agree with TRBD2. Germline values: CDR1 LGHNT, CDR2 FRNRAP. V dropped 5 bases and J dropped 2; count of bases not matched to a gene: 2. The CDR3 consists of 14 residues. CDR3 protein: CASGAGLATDTQYF. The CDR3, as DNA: TGTGCTAGTGGTGCGGGACTAGCCACAGATACGCAGTATTTT.

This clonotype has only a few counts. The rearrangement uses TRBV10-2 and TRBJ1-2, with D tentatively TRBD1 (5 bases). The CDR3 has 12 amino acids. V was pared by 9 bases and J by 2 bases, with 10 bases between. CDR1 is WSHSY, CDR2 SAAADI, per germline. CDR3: CASSTENYGYTF. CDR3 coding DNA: TGCGCCAGTTCGACAGAAAACTATGGCTACACCTTC.

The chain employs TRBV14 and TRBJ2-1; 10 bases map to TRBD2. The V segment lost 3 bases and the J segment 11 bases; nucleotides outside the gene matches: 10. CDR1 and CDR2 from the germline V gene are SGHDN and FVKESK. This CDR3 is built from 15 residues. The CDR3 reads CASSQSIAGGRKQFF. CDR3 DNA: TGTGCCAGCAGCCAGAGTATAGCGGGGGGCCGGAAGCAGTTCTTC.

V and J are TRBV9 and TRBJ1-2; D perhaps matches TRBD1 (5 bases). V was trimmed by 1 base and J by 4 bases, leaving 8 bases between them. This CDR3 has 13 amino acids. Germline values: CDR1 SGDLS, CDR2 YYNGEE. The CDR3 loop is CASSVPGSYGYTF. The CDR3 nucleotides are TGTGCCAGCAGCGTACCAGGGAGCTATGGCTACACCTTC.

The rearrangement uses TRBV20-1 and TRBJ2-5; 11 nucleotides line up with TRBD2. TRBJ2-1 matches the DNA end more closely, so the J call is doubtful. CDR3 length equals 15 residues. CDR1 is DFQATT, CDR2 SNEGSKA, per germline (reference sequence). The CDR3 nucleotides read TGCAGTGCTCGAGGGACTAGCGGCTCCTACAATGAGCAGTTCTTC. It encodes CSARGTSGSYNEQFF.

The CDR3 loop reads CASSQLVSSYEQYF. Here the CDR3 DNA reads TGCGCCAGCAGCCAGTTGGTAAGCTCCTACGAGCAGTACTTC. The genes are TRBV4-3 and TRBJ2-7; D remains ambiguous. CDR3 size: 14 residues. Trimming pared 3 bases from V and 0 bases from J, leaving 9 bases between. Germline V lookup: CDR1 LGHNA, CDR2 YSLEER.

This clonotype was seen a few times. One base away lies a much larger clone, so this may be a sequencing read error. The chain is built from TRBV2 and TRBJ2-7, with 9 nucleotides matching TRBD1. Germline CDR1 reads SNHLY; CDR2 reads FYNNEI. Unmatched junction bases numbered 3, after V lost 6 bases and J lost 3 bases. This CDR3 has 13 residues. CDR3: CASRPGQGYEQYF. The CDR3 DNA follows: TGTGCCAGCAGGCCGGGACAGGGCTACGAGCAGTACTTC.